Listed below are T cell receptor beta chains from one sample, sequenced in a study of blood T cell repertoires in COVID-19. Sequencing was performed with immunoSEQ multiplex PCR; in TCRdb, only in-frame clones are kept and a portion is missing. Here the sample spans roughly 55,000 clones, over 75% being singletons. Sample: peripheral blood. The source of these receptors is a human donor in a cohort sampled during active COVID-19. Each CDR3 is given with its conserved first and last residue. D genes are given only for firm matches. Clone size is given for some rows only: seen once, a few or many times, or a class if the clone is expanded.

size: once; V: TRBV18; D: TRBD1; J: TRBJ1-4; CDR3: CASSPRDSHRGGEKLFF; DNA: TGTGCCAGCTCACCGAGGGACAGCCATCGAGGAGGTGAAAAACTGTTTTTT
size: NA; V: TRBV30; D: NA; J: TRBJ1-5; CDR3: CAWSLSGDNQPQHF; DNA: TGTGCCTGGAGCTTATCGGGAGACAATCAGCCCCAGCATTTT
size: NA; V: TRBV15; D: TRBD1; J: TRBJ1-1; CDR3: CATSRVTGLEAFF; DNA: TGTGCCACCAGCAGAGTGACAGGGCTGGAAGCTTTCTTT
size: NA; V: TRBV3-1/TRBV3-2; D: NA; J: TRBJ2-7; CDR3: CASTLTRRGQYEQYF; DNA: TGTGCCAGCACTTTAACGCGGCGGGGCCAGTACGAGCAGTACTTC
size: NA; V: TRBV7-9; D: NA; J: TRBJ2-1; CDR3: CASSAPDLDKRIRNEQFF; DNA: TGTGCCAGCAGCGCCCCTGACCTCGACAAACGTATCAGGAATGAGCAGTTCTTC
size: NA; V: TRBV19; D: TRBD1; J: TRBJ2-7; CDR3: CASTLTGGVKEQYF; DNA: TGTGCCAGTACCCTCACAGGGGGCGTTAAGGAGCAGTACTTC
size: NA; V: TRBV3-1/TRBV3-2; D: NA; J: TRBJ2-7; CDR3: CASSQDGASSYEQYF; DNA: TGTGCCAGCAGCCAAGATGGAGCGTCCTCCTACGAGCAGTACTTC
size: NA; V: TRBV30; D: TRBD2; J: TRBJ2-1; CDR3: CAWSVMTSGYNEQFF; DNA: TGTGCCTGGAGTGTAATGACTAGCGGCTACAATGAGCAGTTCTTC
size: NA; V: TRBV11-3; D: NA; J: TRBJ2-1; CDR3: CASSLDRDEQFF; DNA: TGTGCCAGCAGCTTAGATCGGGATGAGCAGTTCTTC
size: NA; V: TRBV11-2; D: NA; J: TRBJ2-7; CDR3: CASSAGAGSIYEQYF; DNA: TGTGCCAGCAGCGCCGGAGCGGGCTCCATCTACGAGCAGTACTTC
size: NA; V: TRBV28; D: TRBD1; J: TRBJ1-5; CDR3: CASSLWGTGVYQPQHF; DNA: TGTGCCAGCAGTTTATGGGGGACAGGGGTTTATCAGCCCCAGCATTTT
size: NA; V: TRBV27; D: NA; J: TRBJ2-3; CDR3: CASSLVLTGGLGADTQYF; DNA: TGTGCCAGCAGTTTAGTCCTAACCGGGGGGCTCGGGGCAGATACGCAGTATTTT
size: few; V: TRBV6-2/TRBV6-3; D: NA; J: TRBJ2-3; CDR3: CASSPDSSPTDTQYF; DNA: TGTGCCAGCAGCCCGGACTCCAGCCCCACAGATACGCAGTATTTT
size: once; V: TRBV7-2; D: TRBD2; J: TRBJ2-7; CDR3: CASSSRTSGSGREQYF; DNA: TGTGCCAGCAGCTCCAGGACTAGCGGGAGCGGTCGGGAGCAGTACTTC
size: NA; V: TRBV5-4; D: NA; J: TRBJ2-5; CDR3: CASSLRMQGETQYF; DNA: TGTGCCAGCAGCTTGAGAATGCAGGGAGAGACCCAGTACTTC
size: NA; V: TRBV6-4; D: TRBD1; J: TRBJ2-3; CDR3: CASSPGQGDTDTQYF; DNA: TGTGCCAGCAGCCCGGGACAGGGGGATACAGATACGCAGTATTTT
size: few; V: TRBV4-3; D: NA; J: TRBJ2-5; CDR3: CASSQDLPGEVETQYF; DNA: TGCGCCAGCAGCCAAGATCTTCCAGGGGAAGTGGAGACCCAGTACTTC
size: once; V: TRBV10-2; D: NA; J: TRBJ1-6; CDR3: CASSAGSPLHF; DNA: TGCGCCAGCAGTGCGGGTTCACCCCTCCACTTT
size: NA; V: TRBV24-1; D: TRBD2; J: TRBJ2-1; CDR3: CATSLAGVHNEQFF; DNA: TGTGCCACTTCACTAGCGGGAGTCCACAATGAGCAGTTCTTC
size: NA; V: TRBV9; D: NA; J: TRBJ2-1; CDR3: CASSPGQVKEQFF; DNA: TGTGCCAGCAGCCCTGGCCAGGTCAAGGAGCAGTTCTTC
size: NA; V: TRBV3-1/TRBV3-2; D: TRBD2; J: TRBJ2-3; CDR3: CASSPTSGSTDTQYF; DNA: TGTGCCAGCAGCCCCACTAGCGGGAGCACAGATACGCAGTATTTT